The 32 T cell receptor beta chains in this list originate from one sample, sequenced in a study of long-term antiretroviral therapy in people with HIV. An immunoSEQ assay, version v3.0, was performed at survey level. The protocol was immunoSEQ multiplex PCR, while the TCRdb copy is restricted to in-frame clones and leaves out a portion. The data show about 50,000 clones, 80% to 90% seen once. The source material was unsorted PBMCs, sampled 0.8 years after starting antiretroviral therapy. Every receptor here comes from a woman in her late teens or twenties with HIV.

The chain uses TRBV14 and TRBJ2-6; 7 bases fit TRBD1. The germline V gene has CDR1 SGHDN and CDR2 FVKESK. J lost 1 base, V lost 0 bases, and 12 bases had no gene match. The CDR3 is 20 amino acids. The CDR3 region has the DNA TGTGCCAGCAGCCAAGAACGAGGCAGGGGGTTTCAATCTGGGGCCAACGTCCTGACTTTC. This gives the protein CASSQERGRGFQSGANVLTF.

This chain uses TRBV19 with TRBJ2-7; 9 bases match TRBD1. The CDR3 contains 13 residues. Unmatched junction bases numbered 7, after V lost 6 bases and J lost 7 bases. Germline-derived CDR1 and CDR2 are LNHDA and SQIVND (reference sequence). CDR3 coding DNA: TGTGCCAGTAGCCCGACAGGGGGAGGTGAGCAGTACTTC. Amino acid sequence: CASSPTGGGEQYF.

CDR3 DNA sequence: TGTGCCAGCAGCTTGATTATCGGGTACGAGCAGTACTTC. Translated: CASSLIIGYEQYF. The gene calls are TRBV5-6 and TRBJ2-7, with D unclear. The CDR3 extends over 13 amino acids. Germline CDR1 reads SGHDT; CDR2 reads YYEEEE. V lost 1 base and J lost 4, with 9 bases in between.

Only a few counts were recorded for this clone. The rearrangement links TRBV19 to TRBJ1-2, with D tentatively TRBD1 (6 bases). The germline V and J ends were trimmed by 7 bases and 10 bases, with 25 bases remaining between them. The CDR3 contains 15 residues. Per germline, CDR1 LNHDA and CDR2 SQIVND (reference sequence). The CDR3 region has the DNA TGTGCCAGTACCATCCGGGGAGGGACACCTCCCTCCTACACCTTC. Encoded protein: CASTIRGGTPPSYTF.

This clone showed up just a few times. This chain uses TRBV7-9 with TRBJ1-1; D remains ambiguous. Deletions cut 3 bases from V and 4 bases from J, with 3 bases between. The CDR3 sequence is 11 residues long. Germline values: CDR1 SEHNR, CDR2 FQNEAQ (reference sequence). The CDR3 coding sequence is TGTGCCAGCAGCTTCCTCACTGAAGCTTTCTTT. Its translation: CASSFLTEAFF.

The sample holds a few counts of this clone. The chain carries TRBV7-9 and TRBJ1-2; 12 positions match TRBD1. CDR3 length: 17 amino acids. Germline trimming cut 5 bases from V and 4 bases from J; bases unmatched to any gene: 11. Germline loops: CDR1 SEHNR, CDR2 FQNEAQ (reference sequence). The CDR3 nucleotides read TGTGCCAGCAGCCCTGGGACAGGGGGCCCCCCTACCTATGGCTACACCTTC. Its translation: CASSPGTGGPPTYGYTF.

The V gene is TRBV5-6, the J gene TRBJ1-1; D uncertain. V lost 2 bases and J 1 base, leaving 12 bases between the germline ends. The CDR3 covers 15 residues. Germline V gene data show CDR1 as SGHDT and CDR2 as YYEEEE. This CDR3 reads CASSFGPRTNTEAFF. CDR3 coding DNA: TGTGCCAGCAGCTTTGGTCCACGCACGAACACTGAAGCTTTCTTT.

The chain employs TRBV4-1 and TRBJ1-6, with 8 bases matching TRBD1. Germline V CDR1 and CDR2: MGHRA, YSYEKL. The CDR3 is made up of 15 amino acids. The V segment lost 1 base and the J segment 11 bases; nucleotides outside the gene matches: 7. The CDR3 reads CASSQAGQGTAPLHF. CDR3 nucleotides: TGCGCCAGCAGCCAAGCCGGACAGGGAACGGCACCCCTCCACTTT.

This clone was counted a few times. The chain employs TRBV7-9 and TRBJ1-1, with a weak D call TRBD1 (5 bases). Germline V gene data show CDR1 as SEHNR and CDR2 as FQNEAQ (reference sequence). Trimming removed 5 bases at V and 1 base at J, with 14 bases between. This CDR3 comprises 15 residues. This CDR3 reads CASSPRTPSNTEAFF. CDR3 DNA sequence: TGTGCCAGCAGCCCGAGGACACCTTCGAACACTGAAGCTTTCTTT.

The chain couples TRBV28 to TRBJ2-7; 7 positions match TRBD1. V shed 6 bases and J 2 bases; nucleotides not matched to a gene: 7. Per the germline V gene, CDR1 is MDHEN and CDR2 is SYDVKM. This CDR3 comprises 14 residues. For the CDR3, the DNA is TGTGCCAGCAGAGCAGGGGGACAAACCTACGAGCAGTACTTC. This gives the protein CASRAGGQTYEQYF.

Here the CDR3 DNA reads TGTGCCAGCAGCGGACAGGGGATAAACGCAGATACGCAGTATTTT. The encoded protein is CASSGQGINADTQYF. The J gene is TRBJ2-3, the V gene TRBV5-6; 9 nucleotides match TRBD1. The CDR3 length is 15 residues. Germline CDR1 reads SGHDT; CDR2 reads YYEEEE. Trimming at V came to 4 bases and at J to 4 bases, leaving 7 bases not matched to a gene.

This clone was seen a few times. This chain links TRBV4-1 with TRBJ2-2; the match to TRBD2 covers 10 bases. This CDR3 is built from 16 residues. V was clipped by 0 bases and J by 4 bases; unmatched bases: 2. Germline CDR1 is MGHRA and CDR2 is YSYEKL. The CDR3 sequence: CASSQETSGITGELFF. The DNA of the CDR3 is TGCGCCAGCAGCCAAGAAACTAGCGGGATCACCGGGGAGCTGTTTTTT.

The chain links TRBV29-1 to TRBJ2-7, with TRBD2 as a possible D gene (6 bases). The CDR3 sequence is 15 residues long. Germline lookup yields CDR1 SQVTM and CDR2 ANQGSEA. V was shortened by 0 bases and J by 3 bases, with 15 bases between the two germline ends. CDR3 in amino acids: CSVEDARAGLYEQYF. CDR3 DNA: TGCAGCGTTGAAGATGCAAGGGCGGGGCTCTACGAGCAGTACTTC.

The J gene is TRBJ2-5, the V gene TRBV4-3, with TRBD2 matching 8 bases. Matching the DNA end better, TRBJ2-7 makes the J call doubtful. This CDR3 is built from 18 residues. Germline CDR1 and CDR2: LGHNA and YSLEER. CDR3 amino acids: CASSRTPTSGRLSYEQYF. The CDR3 bases are TGCGCCAGCAGCCGAACCCCCACTAGCGGCCGACTTTCCTACGAGCAGTACTTC.

The CDR3 protein is CASSPSGGYETQYF. The CDR3 bases are TGTGCCAGCTCACCTTCGGGAGGATACGAGACCCAGTACTTC. This chain uses TRBV18 with TRBJ2-5; TRBD2 matches 7 bases. Losses at the gene ends were 3 bases for V and 5 bases for J; bases not matched to a gene: 6. The CDR3 is 14 residues long. Germline V gene data show CDR1 as KGHSH and CDR2 as LQKENI.

The chain uses TRBV5-6 and TRBJ1-4; D is perhaps TRBD1 (6 bases). The CDR3 runs 14 residues. Germline CDR1 is SGHDT and CDR2 is YYEEEE. The V gene lost 1 base and the J gene lost 8 bases, with 12 bases spanning the gap. CDR3 nucleotides: TGTGCCAGCAGCTTGAGGGGGGCTGGGGAAAAACTGTTTTTT. Amino acid sequence: CASSLRGAGEKLFF.

This clone has a single count. The V and J genes are TRBV5-1 and TRBJ2-1; tentatively, D is TRBD1 (6 bases). Germline V gene lookup returns CDR1 SGHRS and CDR2 YFSETQ. The V and J ends lost 4 bases and 7 bases respectively, with 18 bases between them. The CDR3 consists of 15 residues. The CDR3 nucleotides are TGCGCCAGCAGCGCGTGGGCAGGGGATGGGAATGAGCAGTTCTTC. It codes for CASSAWAGDGNEQFF.

The rearrangement uses TRBV5-1 and TRBJ2-5, with D perhaps matching TRBD2 (6 bases). V was shortened by 4 bases and J by 2 bases, with 12 bases between the two germline ends. This CDR3 is built from 14 residues. Germline CDR1 reads SGHRS; CDR2 reads YFSETQ. CDR3 residues: CASSVGGRQETQYF. The CDR3 coding sequence is TGCGCCAGCAGCGTGGGGGGTCGTCAAGAGACCCAGTACTTC.

The sample holds one count of this clone. The J gene is TRBJ2-7, the V gene TRBV7-2; the match to TRBD1 covers 8 bases. The junction had 9 bases not matched to a gene; V was cut back by 5 bases and J by 3 bases. Per germline, CDR1 SGHTA and CDR2 FQGNSA. The CDR3 spans 15 residues. CDR3 region: CASSRKGQGSYEQYF. The DNA of the CDR3 is TGTGCCAGCAGCCGTAAAGGACAGGGAAGCTACGAGCAGTACTTC.

CDR3 DNA: TGCGCCAGCTCGGAGACTAGCGGGGACACAGATACGCAGTATTTT. Residues: CASSETSGDTDTQYF. The V and J genes are TRBV4-3 and TRBJ2-3; 11 bases are a match to TRBD2. V lost 8 bases and J lost 2; bases outside the gene matches: 6. This CDR3 contains 15 residues. CDR1 LGHNA and CDR2 YSLEER come from the germline V gene.

The chain employs TRBV4-3 and TRBJ1-2; D is unclear. The V end was cut by 1 base, the J end by 2 bases, with 11 bases between. Germline V lookup: CDR1 LGHNA, CDR2 YSLEER. The CDR3 extends over 15 amino acids. CDR3 region: CASSQGPGGNYGYTF. CDR3 nucleotides: TGCGCCAGCAGCCAAGGCCCAGGTGGGAACTATGGCTACACCTTC.

The gene calls are TRBV6-6 and TRBJ1-1; D might be TRBD1 (6 bases). The CDR3 runs 14 residues. Germline-derived CDR1 and CDR2 are MNHNY and SVGAGI (reference sequence). V lost 6 bases to trimming and J lost 6 bases, with 17 bases between them. This chain's CDR3 is CASSRRQGGSEAFF. In DNA, the CDR3 is TGTGCCAGCAGCCGCCGACAAGGGGGTTCTGAAGCTTTCTTT.

The genes are TRBV19 and TRBJ2-5; D uncertain. The CDR3 consists of 13 residues. The ends were cut back, 5 bases at V and 4 bases at J, with 11 bases in the middle. Germline V CDR1 and CDR2: LNHDA, SQIVND (reference sequence). CDR3 coding DNA: TGTGCCAGTAGTTTGGGGTTTCGAGAGACCCAGTACTTC. It translates to CASSLGFRETQYF.

This clone was seen a handful of times. The chain recombines TRBV5-4 with TRBJ1-1; maybe TRBD1 (5 bases). Trimming took 1 base from V and 7 from J, leaving 20 bases between them. Germline V gives CDR1 SGHNT, CDR2 YYREEE (reference sequence). CDR3 length: 16 residues. This CDR3 is CASSLRPTAGYLEAFF. The CDR3 DNA reads TGTGCCAGCAGCTTGCGGCCGACAGCCGGGTACCTTGAAGCTTTCTTT.

On this clone itself: This sample also contains other DNA sequences that code for the same CDR3. V is TRBV7-2 and J is TRBJ2-5; the match to TRBD2 covers 7 bases. The CDR3 runs to 13 residues. The germline V gene has CDR1 SGHTA and CDR2 FQGNSA. J was trimmed by 5 bases and V by 3 bases; bases with no gene match: 3. CDR3 sequence (DNA): TGTGCCAGCAGCTTTACGGGAGGCGAGACCCAGTACTTC. As protein: CASSFTGGETQYF.

V gene TRBV14 combines with J gene TRBJ2-1, with TRBD2 identical over 13 bases. From germline, CDR1 is SGHDN and CDR2 FVKESK. J gave up 8 bases and V 6 bases, and 4 bases lay outside the gene matches. This CDR3 comprises 14 residues. The CDR3 nucleotides are TGTGCCAGCAGTGGGACTAGCGGGAAGGATGAGCAGTTCTTC. It codes for CASSGTSGKDEQFF.

The chain couples TRBV7-2 to TRBJ1-1, with D hard to call. The CDR3 spans 10 residues. V lost 2 bases, J lost 7 bases, and 2 bases lay in between. From germline, CDR1 is SGHTA and CDR2 FQGNSA. This CDR3 is CASSLIEAFF. The CDR3, as DNA: TGTGCCAGCAGCTTAATTGAAGCTTTCTTT. The full variable domain, its missing parts supplied by reference TRBV7-2 and TRBJ1-1, is GAGVSQSPSNKVTEKGKDVELRCDPISGHTALYWYRQSLGQGLEFLIYFQGNSAPDKSGLPSDRFSAERTGGSVSTLTIQRTQQEDSAVYLCASSLIEAFFGQGTRLTVV.

V and J are TRBV29-1 and TRBJ1-1; possibly TRBD1 for D (5 bases). Per germline, CDR1 SQVTM and CDR2 ANQGSEA. The CDR3 extends over 12 amino acids. Trimming removed 4 bases at V and 7 bases at J, with 13 bases between. This CDR3 reads CSVVFLDIEAFF. The CDR3 DNA is TGCAGCGTTGTTTTTCTGGACATTGAAGCTTTCTTT.

The chain links TRBV7-3 to TRBJ2-1; 9 bases map to TRBD2. The V and J ends lost 4 bases and 6 bases, in that order; junction bases with no gene match: 7. The germline gives CDR1 SGHTA, CDR2 FQGTGA. The CDR3 is 15 amino acids. The CDR3 protein is CASSSLAGLTNEQFF. CDR3 DNA sequence: TGTGCCAGCAGCTCCCTAGCGGGACTCACCAATGAGCAGTTCTTC.

In its sample, this clone was seen a few times. The genes are TRBV9 and TRBJ2-1, with 11 bases matching TRBD2. V lost 3 bases and J lost 2; bases outside the gene matches: 4. The CDR3 consists of 16 residues. Looked up from germline, CDR1 is SGDLS and CDR2 is YYNGEE. The CDR3 reads CASSERLAGPYNEQFF. The CDR3 DNA reads TGTGCCAGCAGCGAACGACTAGCGGGACCCTACAATGAGCAGTTCTTC.

V and J are TRBV20-1 and TRBJ2-5; D remains ambiguous. CDR3 length: 11 amino acids. Germline V gene data show CDR1 as DFQATT and CDR2 as SNEGSKA (reference sequence). Deletions cut 3 bases from V and 1 base from J, with 3 bases between. CDR3 nucleotide sequence: TGCAGTGCTAGGCCCCAAGAGACCCAGTACTTC. Residues: CSARPQETQYF.

This chain uses TRBV27 with TRBJ2-1; 8 bases are a match to TRBD1. The CDR3 length is 16 residues. Germline CDR1 reads MNHEY; CDR2 reads SMNVEV (reference sequence). The junction had 9 bases not matched to a gene; V was cut back by 5 bases and J by 3 bases. CDR3 DNA sequence: TGTGCCAGCAGTCTCCTGACAGGGGACATCTACAATGAGCAGTTCTTC. It specifies CASSLLTGDIYNEQFF.